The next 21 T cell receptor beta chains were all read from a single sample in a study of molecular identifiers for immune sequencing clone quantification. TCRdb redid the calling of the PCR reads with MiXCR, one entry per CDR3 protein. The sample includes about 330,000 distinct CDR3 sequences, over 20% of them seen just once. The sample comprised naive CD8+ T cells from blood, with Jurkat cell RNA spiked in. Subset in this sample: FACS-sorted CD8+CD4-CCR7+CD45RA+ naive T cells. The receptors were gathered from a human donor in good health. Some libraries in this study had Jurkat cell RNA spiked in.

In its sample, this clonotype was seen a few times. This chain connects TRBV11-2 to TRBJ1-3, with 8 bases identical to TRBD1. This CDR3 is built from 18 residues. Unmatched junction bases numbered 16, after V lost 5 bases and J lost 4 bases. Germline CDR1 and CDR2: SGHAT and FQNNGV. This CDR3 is CASSPRQGRVVEGNTIYF. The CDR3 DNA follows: TGTGCCAGCAGCCCTCGACAGGGGCGGGTGGTCGAAGGAAACACCATATATTTT.

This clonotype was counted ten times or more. CDR3 loop: CASSPTHPGLAMEQYF. DNA for the CDR3: TGCGCCAGCAGCCCCACCCATCCGGGACTAGCTATGGAGCAGTACTTC. This sequence joins TRBV4-3 and TRBJ2-7; TRBD2 agrees at 9 bases. Unmatched junction bases numbered 14, after V lost 4 bases and J lost 7 bases. The CDR3 spans 16 residues. Germline V lookup: CDR1 LGHNA, CDR2 YSLEER.

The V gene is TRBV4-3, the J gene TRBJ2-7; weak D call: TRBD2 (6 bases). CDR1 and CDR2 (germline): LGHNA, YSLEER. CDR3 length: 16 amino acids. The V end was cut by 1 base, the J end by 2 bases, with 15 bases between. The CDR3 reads CASSQAGPAGAYEQYF. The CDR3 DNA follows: TGCGCCAGCAGCCAAGCGGGTCCAGCGGGCGCCTACGAGCAGTACTTC.

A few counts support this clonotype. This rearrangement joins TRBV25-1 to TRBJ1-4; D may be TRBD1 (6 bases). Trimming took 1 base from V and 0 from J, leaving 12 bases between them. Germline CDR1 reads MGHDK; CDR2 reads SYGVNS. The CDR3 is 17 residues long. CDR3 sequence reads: CASSEFTGSATNEKLFF. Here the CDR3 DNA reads TGTGCCAGCAGTGAATTCACAGGGAGTGCAACTAATGAAAAACTGTTTTTT.

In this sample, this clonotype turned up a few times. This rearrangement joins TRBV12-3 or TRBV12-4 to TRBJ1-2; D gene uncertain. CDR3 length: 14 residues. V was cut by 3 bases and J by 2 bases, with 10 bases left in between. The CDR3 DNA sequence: TGTGCCAGCAGTTTCAAACAGCCGAACTATGGCTACACCTTC. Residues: CASSFKQPNYGYTF.

CDR3 DNA: TGTGCCAGCAGCCCACATGACGGTCCATTGCCGGACCAAGAGACCCAGTACTTC. It codes for CASSPHDGPLPDQETQYF. This chain links TRBV3-1 with TRBJ2-5; D gene uncertain. Germline V gene sequence: CDR1 LGHDT, CDR2 YNNKEL (reference sequence). There are 18 residues in the CDR3. V lost 4 bases, J lost 0 bases, and 21 bases lay in between.

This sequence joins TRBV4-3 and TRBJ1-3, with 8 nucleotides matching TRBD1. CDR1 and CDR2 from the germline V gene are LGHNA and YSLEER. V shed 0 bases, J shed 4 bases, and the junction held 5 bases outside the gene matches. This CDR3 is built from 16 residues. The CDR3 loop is CASSQDRTGLGNTIYF. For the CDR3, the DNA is TGCGCCAGCAGCCAAGATAGGACAGGGCTAGGAAACACCATATATTTT.

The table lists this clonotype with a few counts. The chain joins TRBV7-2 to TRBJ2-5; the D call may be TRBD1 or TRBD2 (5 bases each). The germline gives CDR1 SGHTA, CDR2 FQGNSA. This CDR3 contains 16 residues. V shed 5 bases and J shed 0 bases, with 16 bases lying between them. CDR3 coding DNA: TGTGCCAGCAGCGCCCGGGGCACCTGGTACCAAGAGACCCAGTACTTC. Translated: CASSARGTWYQETQYF.

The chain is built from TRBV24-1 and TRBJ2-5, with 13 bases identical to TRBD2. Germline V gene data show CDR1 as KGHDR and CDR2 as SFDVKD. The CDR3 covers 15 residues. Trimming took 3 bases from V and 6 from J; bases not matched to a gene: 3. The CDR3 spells CATSDRTSGSQTQYF. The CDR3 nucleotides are TGTGCCACCAGTGATCGGACTAGCGGGAGTCAGACCCAGTACTTC.

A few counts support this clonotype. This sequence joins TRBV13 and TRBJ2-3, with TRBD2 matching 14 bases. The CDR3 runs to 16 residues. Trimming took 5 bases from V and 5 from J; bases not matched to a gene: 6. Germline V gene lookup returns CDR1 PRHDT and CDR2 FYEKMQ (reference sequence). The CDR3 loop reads CASSQGLAGVGDTQYF. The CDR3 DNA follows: TGTGCCAGCAGCCAGGGACTAGCGGGAGTCGGAGATACGCAGTATTTT.

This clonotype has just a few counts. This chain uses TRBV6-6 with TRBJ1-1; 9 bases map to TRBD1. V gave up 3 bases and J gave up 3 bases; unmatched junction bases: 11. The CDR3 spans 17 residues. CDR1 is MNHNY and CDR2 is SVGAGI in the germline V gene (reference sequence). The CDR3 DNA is TGTGCCAGCAGTTATACCTTCGGGACAGGGTTAGACACTGAAGCTTTCTTT. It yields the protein CASSYTFGTGLDTEAFF.

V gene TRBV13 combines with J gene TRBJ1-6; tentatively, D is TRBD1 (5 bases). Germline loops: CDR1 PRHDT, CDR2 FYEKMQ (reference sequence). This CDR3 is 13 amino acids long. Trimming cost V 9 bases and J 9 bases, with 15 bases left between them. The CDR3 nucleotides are TGTGCCAGTCTGCAGGGTACTGGTTCACCCCTCCACTTT. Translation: CASLQGTGSPLHF.

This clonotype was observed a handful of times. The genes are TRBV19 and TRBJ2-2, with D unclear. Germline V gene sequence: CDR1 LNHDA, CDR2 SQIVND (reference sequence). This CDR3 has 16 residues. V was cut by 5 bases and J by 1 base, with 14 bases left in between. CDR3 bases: TGTGCCAGTAGTGCCCCCGGTGCGAGGAACACCGGGGAGCTGTTTTTT. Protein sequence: CASSAPGARNTGELFF.

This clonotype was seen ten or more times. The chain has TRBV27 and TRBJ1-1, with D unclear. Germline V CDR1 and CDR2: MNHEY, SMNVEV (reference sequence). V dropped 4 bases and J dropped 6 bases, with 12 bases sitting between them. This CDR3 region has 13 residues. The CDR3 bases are TGTGCCAGCAGTTCCTCAGCTCTCCCTGAAGCTTTCTTT. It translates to CASSSSALPEAFF.

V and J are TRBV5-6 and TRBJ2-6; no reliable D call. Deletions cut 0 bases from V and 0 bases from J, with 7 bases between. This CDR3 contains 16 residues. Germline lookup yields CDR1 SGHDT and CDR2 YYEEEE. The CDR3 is CASSLAVYSGANVLTF. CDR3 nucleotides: TGTGCCAGCAGCTTGGCCGTCTACTCTGGGGCCAACGTCCTGACTTTC. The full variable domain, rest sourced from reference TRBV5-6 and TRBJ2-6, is DAGVTQSPTHLIKTRGQQVTLRCSPKSGHDTVSWYQQALGQGPQFIFQYYEEEERQRGNFPDRFSGHQFPNYSSELNVNALLLGDSALYLCASSLAVYSGANVLTFGAGSRLTVL.

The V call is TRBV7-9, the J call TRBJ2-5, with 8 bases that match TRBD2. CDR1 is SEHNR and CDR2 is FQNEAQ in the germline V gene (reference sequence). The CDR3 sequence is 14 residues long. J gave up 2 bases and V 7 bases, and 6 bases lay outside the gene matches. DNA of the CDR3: TGTGCCAGCAACTCTCCGGGGGGGCAAGAGACCCAGTACTTC. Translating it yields CASNSPGGQETQYF.

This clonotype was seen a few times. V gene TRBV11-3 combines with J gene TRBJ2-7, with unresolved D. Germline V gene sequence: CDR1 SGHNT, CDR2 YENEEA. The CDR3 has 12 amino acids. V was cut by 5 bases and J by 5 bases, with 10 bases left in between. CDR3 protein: CASSPATNEQYF. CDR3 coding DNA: TGTGCCAGCAGCCCGGCCACTAACGAGCAGTACTTC. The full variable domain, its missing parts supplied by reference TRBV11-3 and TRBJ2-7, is EAGVVQSPRYKIIEKKQPVAFWCNPISGHNTLYWYLQNLGQGPELLIRYENEEAVDDSQLPKDRFSAERLKGVDSTLKIQPAELGDSAVYLCASSPATNEQYFGPGTRLTVT.

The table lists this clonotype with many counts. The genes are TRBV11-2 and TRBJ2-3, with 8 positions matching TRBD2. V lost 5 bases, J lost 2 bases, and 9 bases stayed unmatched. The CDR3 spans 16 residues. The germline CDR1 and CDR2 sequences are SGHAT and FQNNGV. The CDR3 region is CASSPRGGLNTDTQYF. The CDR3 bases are TGTGCCAGCAGCCCCCGGGGGGGCCTTAACACAGATACGCAGTATTTT.

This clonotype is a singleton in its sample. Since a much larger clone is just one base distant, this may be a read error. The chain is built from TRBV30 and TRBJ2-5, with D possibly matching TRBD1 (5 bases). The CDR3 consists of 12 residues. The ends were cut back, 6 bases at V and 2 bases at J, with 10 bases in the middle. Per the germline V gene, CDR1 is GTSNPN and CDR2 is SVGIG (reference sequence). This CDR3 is CACTTEQETQYF. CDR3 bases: TGTGCCTGCACGACAGAGCAAGAGACCCAGTACTTC.

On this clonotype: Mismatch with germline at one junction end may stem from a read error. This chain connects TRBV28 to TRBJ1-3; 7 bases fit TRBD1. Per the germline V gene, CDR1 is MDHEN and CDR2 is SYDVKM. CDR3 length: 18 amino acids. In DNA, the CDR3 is TGTGCCAGCAGGTCCCCGGGACAGCCGTCGAGCTCTGGAAACACCTTATATTTT. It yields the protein CASRSPGQPSSSGNTLYF.

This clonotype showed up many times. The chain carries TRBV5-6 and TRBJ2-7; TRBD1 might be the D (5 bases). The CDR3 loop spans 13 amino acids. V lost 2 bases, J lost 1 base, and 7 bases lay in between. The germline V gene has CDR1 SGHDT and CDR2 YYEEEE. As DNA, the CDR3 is TGTGCCAGCAGCTTCGCAGGGTCCTACGAGCAGTACTTC. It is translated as CASSFAGSYEQYF.